A selection of T cell receptor beta chains follows, all from one sample in a study of blood T cell repertoires in COVID-19. This table comes from immunoSEQ multiplex PCR, and its TCRdb copy is limited to in-frame clones, with some not included. The sample records about 76,000 clones, approximately 78% being singletons. The sequencing sample was made of peripheral blood. These receptors came from a woman aged 55-69 years with acute or convalescent COVID-19. The CDR3 runs from the conserved cysteine through the conserved F or W. The D gene is left open where the match is weak. The size of a clone is reported for some rows only, either as once, few or many, or as a class for expanded clones.

NA	TRBV7-9	TRBD1	TRBJ1-2	TGTGCCAGCAGCTCCTCGACCCGGGACAGAAACTACTATGGCTACACCTTC	CASSSSTRDRNYYGYTF
NA	TRBV19	TRBD1	TRBJ2-1	TGTGCCAGTAGTGTAAGAGGGACAGGGATCTCCTACAATGAGCAGTTCTTC	CASSVRGTGISYNEQFF
once	TRBV9	TRBD1	TRBJ2-7	TGTGCCAGCAGCGTAGCCGGACAGGACTACGAGCAGTACTTC	CASSVAGQDYEQYF
NA	TRBV5-6	TRBD1	TRBJ1-2	TGTGCCAGCAGCGTACAGGGGCAGGGCTACACCTTC	CASSVQGQGYTF
NA	TRBV4-1	NA	TRBJ1-1	TGCGCCAGCAGCTTCGGGGTCGGGAACACTGAAGCTTTCTTT	CASSFGVGNTEAFF
NA	TRBV30	NA	TRBJ2-7	TGTGCCTGGAGTATTTGGCCTGACTCCTACGAGCAGTACTTC	CAWSIWPDSYEQYF
once	TRBV7-9	TRBD1	TRBJ2-2	TGTGCCAGCAGCTTTATACAGGGGGCAGGCACCGGGGAGCTGTTTTTT	CASSFIQGAGTGELFF
NA	TRBV7-2	TRBD1	TRBJ2-5	TGTGCCAGCAGCACGACAGGGGTGGGAGAGACCCAGTACTTC	CASSTTGVGETQYF
once	TRBV19	TRBD1	TRBJ2-5	TGTGCCAGTGGAGCACAGGGGGGAGAGACCCAGTACTTC	CASGAQGGETQYF
once	TRBV12-3/TRBV12-4	NA	TRBJ1-2	TGTGCCAGCAGTTTCGACTTCATCTATGGCTACACCTTC	CASSFDFIYGYTF
NA	TRBV5-8	TRBD1	TRBJ2-7	TGTGCCAGCAGCCCGAGGACAGGGGTGTGGGAGCAGTACTTC	CASSPRTGVWEQYF
NA	TRBV6-6	TRBD1	TRBJ1-2	TGTGCCAGCAGTACATCAGGGGGCGACTATGGCTACACCTTC	CASSTSGGDYGYTF
NA	TRBV14	NA	TRBJ1-5	TGTGCCAGCAGCCTCAGGGAACAGCCCCAGCATTTT	CASSLREQPQHF
NA	TRBV24-1	NA	TRBJ1-2	TGTGCCACCAGTGACACCTCACAGGGTTTCTATGGCTACACCTTC	CATSDTSQGFYGYTF
NA	TRBV6-2/TRBV6-3	TRBD2	TRBJ2-3	TGTGCCAGCAGTTACTTTTCTCGGGGGGGCAGAGATACGCAGTATTTT	CASSYFSRGGRDTQYF
NA	TRBV28	NA	TRBJ1-5	TGTGCCATTAGACAGACAAATCAGCCCCAGCATTTT	CAIRQTNQPQHF
NA	TRBV4-3	TRBD2	TRBJ2-3	TGCGCCAGCAGCCAAGGGGGACTAGCAACAGATACGCAGTATTTT	CASSQGGLATDTQYF
NA	TRBV7-2	TRBD2	TRBJ2-2	TGTGCCAGCAGCTTGGGTAAACTAGCGGGGCAAACCGGGGAGCTGTTTTTT	CASSLGKLAGQTGELFF
NA	TRBV7-8	TRBD1	TRBJ1-1	TGTGCCAGCAGCTTAGTAGGGACAGATTTCACTGAAGCTTTCTTT	CASSLVGTDFTEAFF
NA	TRBV15	NA	TRBJ1-4	TGTGCCACCAGCATGGGGAGAGGGGGGGCATATGAAAAACTGTTTTTT	CATSMGRGGAYEKLFF
NA	TRBV6-6	TRBD1	TRBJ1-5	TGTGCCAGCAGTATGACAGGGGGCAGGGAGCCCCAGCATTTT	CASSMTGGREPQHF